Listed below are T cell receptor beta chains from one sample, sequenced in a study of blood T cell repertoires in COVID-19. The data were produced by immunoSEQ multiplex PCR, yet TCRdb's version contains in-frame clones alone and is incomplete. The sample lists a few hundred thousand clones; around 82% were seen once. Input material: peripheral blood. These receptors were obtained from a human donor with COVID-19, enrolled during active disease. The donor label of this sample is uncertain. CDR3s include the opening cysteine and the closing phenylalanine or tryptophan. A D gene is named only where the DNA matches it firmly. Clone size appears in some rows only: once, few, many, or a class for an expanded clone.

clone_size	d_call	v_call	j_call	cdr3_nt	cdr3_aa
.	TRBD2	TRBV19	TRBJ2-2	TGTGCCAGTAGTCCCCAGCGGGGAACCGGGGAGCTGTTTTTT	CASSPQRGTGELFF
.	.	TRBV28	TRBJ1-2	TGTGCCAGCAGCTTTTCTGATGGCTACACCTTC	CASSFSDGYTF
.	TRBD2	TRBV19	TRBJ2-1	TGTGCCAGTAGTCCCCAGCGGGAGGCCCCTAGCGATGAGCAGTTCTTC	CASSPQREAPSDEQFF
.	.	TRBV29-1	TRBJ1-4	TGCAGCGTCCAAACCCAGGGTGGGGATGAAAAACTGTTTTTT	CSVQTQGGDEKLFF
few	.	TRBV5-6	TRBJ2-1	TGTGCCAGTTATATTAGCTCCTACAATGAGCAGTTCTTC	CASYISSYNEQFF
.	.	TRBV7-3	TRBJ1-1	TGTGCCAGCAGACAGGGCGTGAACACTGAAGCTTTCTTT	CASRQGVNTEAFF
.	.	TRBV25-1	TRBJ1-1	TGTGCCAGCAGTTGGGGAGGCACTGAAGCTTTCTTT	CASSWGGTEAFF
.	TRBD2	TRBV24-1	TRBJ2-3	TGTGCCACCAGTGCCACTCTAGCGGGAAGCACAGATACGCAGTATTTT	CATSATLAGSTDTQYF
once	.	TRBV15	TRBJ2-7	TGTGCCACCAGCAGACCCGACGTCGGGGAGCAGTACTTC	CATSRPDVGEQYF
.	.	TRBV6-5	TRBJ1-3	TGTGCCAGCAGCTCCCCCGGGGGGCCGGGAAACACCATATATTTT	CASSSPGGPGNTIYF
.	.	TRBV6-6	TRBJ1-1	TGTGCCAGCAGTTATGGGCAGGAGAACACTGAAGCTTTCTTT	CASSYGQENTEAFF
.	.	TRBV11-2	TRBJ1-2	TGTGCCAGCAGCCCCTCCGCGTTCTATGGCTACACCTTC	CASSPSAFYGYTF
.	TRBD1	TRBV19	TRBJ2-4	TGTGCCAGTAGGCGCCGGGACAGGGAGTTGTTGAGCATAGCCAAAAACATTCAGTACTTC	CASRRRDRELLSIAKNIQYF
.	TRBD1	TRBV5-1	TRBJ1-5	TGCGCCAGCCGAGCCGGGACAGAAAATCAGCCCCAGCATTTT	CASRAGTENQPQHF
.	TRBD1	TRBV7-2	TRBJ1-3	TGTGCCAGCAGCGGGGACAGGGTATCTGGAAACACCATATATTTT	CASSGDRVSGNTIYF
few	TRBD2	TRBV7-8	TRBJ2-5	TGTGCCAGCAGCTTAGCCGTAGCGGGAGGGCCGGAGACCCAGTACTTC	CASSLAVAGGPETQYF
.	TRBD2	TRBV11-2	TRBJ2-2	TGTGCCAGCAGCCCGAGCGGGACGAACACCGGGGAGCTGTTTTTT	CASSPSGTNTGELFF
.	TRBD2	TRBV2	TRBJ2-1	TGTGCCAGCGTCCCCGGGACTAGCGGGAGTTGGTCCTACAATGAGCAGTTCTTC	CASVPGTSGSWSYNEQFF
.	TRBD2	TRBV5-1	TRBJ2-5	TGCGCCAGCAGCTCGGGGAGGGTAGCGCTTAGTCAAGAGACCCAGTACTTC	CASSSGRVALSQETQYF
.	.	TRBV28	TRBJ2-5	TGTGCCAGCAGTTTGTGGGACGGGAGTCGCCAAGAGACCCAGTACTTC	CASSLWDGSRQETQYF
.	TRBD2	TRBV25-1	TRBJ2-1	TGTGCCAGCAGTGGGGTTAGCGGGAGCTCCTACAATGAGCAGTTCTTC	CASSGVSGSSYNEQFF
.	.	TRBV14	TRBJ1-1	TGTGCCAGCAGCCAAGATCAGGCAGGGGTGGGCACTGAAGCTTTCTTT	CASSQDQAGVGTEAFF
.	.	TRBV11-3	TRBJ2-7	TGTGCCAGCAGTTCGGACAACTACGAGCAGTACTTC	CASSSDNYEQYF
.	.	TRBV30	TRBJ1-2	TGTGCCTGGAGTAACGGACAGTATGGCTACACCTTC	CAWSNGQYGYTF
.	.	TRBV12-3/TRBV12-4	TRBJ2-1	TGTGCCAGCAGGTCCCCCCGCAATGAGCAGTTCTTC	CASRSPRNEQFF
few	TRBD1	TRBV6-2/TRBV6-3	TRBJ2-1	TGTGCCAGCAGTTACAGGCAGGGACAGCTCAATGAGCAGTTCTTC	CASSYRQGQLNEQFF
.	TRBD1	TRBV30	TRBJ2-7	TGTGCCTGGAGTGTAGGGACAGGGAGCTACGAGCAGTACTTC	CAWSVGTGSYEQYF
.	TRBD2	TRBV19	TRBJ2-7	TGTGCCAGTAGTATAGTAGCCGGGACTAGCGAACAAATCTACGAGCAGTACTTC	CASSIVAGTSEQIYEQYF
.	.	TRBV19	TRBJ1-2	TGTGCCAGTAAAGGGGTCCCCCCTCGCTACACCTTC	CASKGVPPRYTF
.	.	TRBV7-6	TRBJ1-2	TGTGCCAGCAGCTTAGGAGGAGGAGTTTGGGATGGCTACACCTTC	CASSLGGGVWDGYTF
.	.	TRBV12-3/TRBV12-4	TRBJ2-7	TGTGCCAGCAGCCGGGATCCCCTGAGGGAGCAGTACTTC	CASSRDPLREQYF
.	TRBD2	TRBV9	TRBJ2-3	TGTGCCAGCAGCGTGGGAGCGGGAGGGCTCAGCACAGATACGCAGTATTTT	CASSVGAGGLSTDTQYF
.	.	TRBV24-1	TRBJ2-2	TGTGCCACCAGTGATTTGCCCATGGGGGCCAGGTATGCGAACACCGGGGAGCTGTTTTTT	CATSDLPMGARYANTGELFF
.	.	TRBV7-2	TRBJ2-7	TGTGCCAGCAGCTTTGGACCGGGACACGCCTACGAGCAGTACTTC	CASSFGPGHAYEQYF
once	TRBD2	TRBV5-1	TRBJ2-7	TGCGCCAGCAGCTCCGGGACTAGCGGGAGGGCCTCCGAGCAGTACTTC	CASSSGTSGRASEQYF
.	TRBD1	TRBV6-6	TRBJ2-5	TGTGCCAGCAGGGGGGACAGACAAGAGACCCAGTACTTC	CASRGDRQETQYF
.	.	TRBV9	TRBJ1-2	TGTGCCAGCAGCGTCGCTGGATTTACAGCCCACCCAGGCTACACCTTC	CASSVAGFTAHPGYTF
.	TRBD2	TRBV19	TRBJ2-1	TGTGCCACAACCAGACTAGCGGGGGATTACAATGAGCAGTTCTTC	CATTRLAGDYNEQFF
.	.	TRBV5-1	TRBJ1-1	TGCGCCAGCAGCTTTGGCAGGGGTGGCATGAACACTGAAGCTTTCTTT	CASSFGRGGMNTEAFF
few	TRBD1	TRBV5-1	TRBJ2-7	TGCGCCAGCAGCACTAGAGGACAGGGTTTTTCCTACGAGCAGTACTTC	CASSTRGQGFSYEQYF
.	TRBD2	TRBV4-3	TRBJ2-1	TGCGCCAGCAGCCAGACTAGCAAGAGCTCCTACAATGAGCAGTTCTTC	CASSQTSKSSYNEQFF
few	TRBD2	TRBV9	TRBJ2-5	TGTGCCAGCAGCACCTTAGCGGGAGTGGAGACCCAGTACTTC	CASSTLAGVETQYF
once	TRBD2	TRBV10-1	TRBJ2-1	TGCGCCAGCAGTCCTAGCGGGAAATTCTATGAGCAGTTCTTC	CASSPSGKFYEQFF
.	.	TRBV28	TRBJ2-7	TGTGCCAGCAGTACCCGCGGGCTTTCCTACGAGCAGTACTTC	CASSTRGLSYEQYF
.	TRBD2	TRBV5-4	TRBJ2-3	TGTGCCAGCAGCTTGGCTGCTAGCGGGTTTGGGACAGATACGCAGTATTTT	CASSLAASGFGTDTQYF
.	.	TRBV5-4	TRBJ2-6	TGTGCCAGCAGCTTGGGACAGACTCCCTCTGGGGCCAACGTCCTGACTTTC	CASSLGQTPSGANVLTF
once	.	TRBV7-2	TRBJ1-4	TGTGCCAGCAGCTTCGTCGCAGGGCTGGGGGAAAAACTGTTTTTT	CASSFVAGLGEKLFF
.	.	TRBV29-1	TRBJ1-3	TGCAGCGTTGAAGGGCAGACTGGAAACACCATATATTTT	CSVEGQTGNTIYF